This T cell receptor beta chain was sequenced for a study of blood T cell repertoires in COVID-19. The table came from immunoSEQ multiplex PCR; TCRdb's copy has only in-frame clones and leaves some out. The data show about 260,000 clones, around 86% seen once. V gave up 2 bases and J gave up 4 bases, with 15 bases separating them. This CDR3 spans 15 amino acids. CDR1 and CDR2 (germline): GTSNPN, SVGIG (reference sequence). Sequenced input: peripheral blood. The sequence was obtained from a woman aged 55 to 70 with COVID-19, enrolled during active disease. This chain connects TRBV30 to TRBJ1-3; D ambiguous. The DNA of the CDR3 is TGTGCCTGGAGTCAAAAGGGAGGACCGGGAAACACCATATATTTT. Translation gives CAWSQKGGPGNTIYF.